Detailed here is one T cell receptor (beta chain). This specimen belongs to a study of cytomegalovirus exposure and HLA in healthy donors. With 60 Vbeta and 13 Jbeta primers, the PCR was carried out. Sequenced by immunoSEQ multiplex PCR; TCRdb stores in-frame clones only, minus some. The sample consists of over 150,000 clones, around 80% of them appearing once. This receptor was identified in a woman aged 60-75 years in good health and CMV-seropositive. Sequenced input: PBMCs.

As DNA, the CDR3 is TGTGCCAGCAGCCTAGAATCTCGACAGGTTAGCAATCAGCCCCAGCATTTT. It is translated as CASSLESRQVSNQPQHF. The rearrangement uses TRBV4-2 and TRBJ1-5, with D possibly matching TRBD1 (6 bases). V was trimmed by 4 bases and J by 0 bases, leaving 16 bases between them. This CDR3 is built from 17 residues. Germline CDR1 reads LGHNA; CDR2 reads YNFKEQ.